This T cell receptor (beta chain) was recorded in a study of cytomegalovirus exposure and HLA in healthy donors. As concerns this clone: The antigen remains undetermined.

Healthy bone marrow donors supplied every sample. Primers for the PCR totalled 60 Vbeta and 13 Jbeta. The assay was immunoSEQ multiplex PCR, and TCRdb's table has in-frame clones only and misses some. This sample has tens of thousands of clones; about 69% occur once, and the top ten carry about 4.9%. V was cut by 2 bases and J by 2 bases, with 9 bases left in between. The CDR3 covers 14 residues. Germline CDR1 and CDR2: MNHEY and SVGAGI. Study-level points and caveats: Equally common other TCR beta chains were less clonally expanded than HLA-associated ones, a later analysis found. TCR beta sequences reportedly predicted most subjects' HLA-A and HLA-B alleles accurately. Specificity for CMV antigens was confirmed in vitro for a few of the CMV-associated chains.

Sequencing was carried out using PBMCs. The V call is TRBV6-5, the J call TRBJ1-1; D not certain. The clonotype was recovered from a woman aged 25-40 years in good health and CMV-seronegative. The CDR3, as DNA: TGTGCCAGCAGTTACGGGGAGGGAAACACTGAAGCTTTCTTT. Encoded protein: CASSYGEGNTEAFF.